The subject of this entry is one T cell receptor (beta chain). No antigen is known for it. The CDR3 extends over 15 amino acids. From germline, CDR1 is SGHTA and CDR2 FQGNSA. Losses at the gene ends were 3 bases for V and 2 bases for J; bases not matched to a gene: 5. This record belongs to a study of blood T cells in healthy people across ages. The study's findings and limits: While age rose, TCR beta diversity per million T cells dropped in a roughly linear way.

The authors ran a second PCR of about 7 to 11 cycles using a sample-barcoded 5' primer and a J-beta primer mix. MiXCR was run by TCRdb on the 5' RACE reads, yielding one entry per CDR3 protein. Counted here are hundreds of thousands of distinct CDR3 sequences, 25% occurring once; the ten biggest clones make up 9.4%. These sequences were also reported in another study, on T cells of mothers and their children. That paper notes: With the M1S primer of the second PCR, sample barcodes and 2-4 random nucleotides were added.

Sequencing used blood. This chain connects TRBV7-2 to TRBJ2-5, with 8 bases fitting TRBD2. The receptor comes from a boy between 10 and 17 years old in good health. The CDR3 DNA sequence: TGTGCCAGCAGCTTTTTGCGGGGGGTACAAGAGACCCAGTACTTC. This sequence encodes CASSFLRGVQETQYF. The variable domain in full, with the rest retrieved from reference TRBV7-2 and TRBJ2-5, is GAGVSQSPSNKVTEKGKDVELRCDPISGHTALYWYRQSLGQGLEFLIYFQGNSAPDKSGLPSDRFSAERTGGSVSTLTIQRTQQEDSAVYLCASSFLRGVQETQYFGPGTRLLVL.